The present T cell receptor (beta chain) was sequenced within a study of blood T cells in healthy people across ages. A sample-barcoded 5' primer and a J-beta primer mix were used in a second PCR of roughly 7 to 11 cycles. One entry per CDR3 protein results from TCRdb running MiXCR on the 5' RACE reads. The repertoire includes fewer than 1,200,000 distinct CDR3 sequences, around 27% of them detected once, and about 0.69% sits in the top ten. Findings and caveats of the study: Bulk PBMC profiling left naive and antigen-experienced comparisons inconclusive.

In this sample, this clonotype turned up many times. Its antigen is unknown. The people who gave samples were healthy Caucasians from Russia, aged roughly 6 to 95. Peripheral blood samples of around 9.5 milliliters were drawn from each donor. Another study also made use of these data, one on T cells of mothers and their children. Turning to that study: When mothers and children were related, their normalized repertoire overlap, which was always slightly higher, did not differ significantly from that of unrelated pairs.

This receptor was taken from a girl aged 2 to 10 in good health. Sequencing used blood.

As DNA, the CDR3 is TGTGCCAGCAGTTTGCCGGGGGCGCTCACTGAAGCTTTCTTT. Translated, it gives CASSLPGALTEAFF. The chain carries TRBV12-3 or TRBV12-4 and TRBJ1-1, with a tentative D call TRBD1 (6 bases). V was clipped by 3 bases and J by 4 bases, with 12 bases between them. The CDR3 consists of 14 residues.